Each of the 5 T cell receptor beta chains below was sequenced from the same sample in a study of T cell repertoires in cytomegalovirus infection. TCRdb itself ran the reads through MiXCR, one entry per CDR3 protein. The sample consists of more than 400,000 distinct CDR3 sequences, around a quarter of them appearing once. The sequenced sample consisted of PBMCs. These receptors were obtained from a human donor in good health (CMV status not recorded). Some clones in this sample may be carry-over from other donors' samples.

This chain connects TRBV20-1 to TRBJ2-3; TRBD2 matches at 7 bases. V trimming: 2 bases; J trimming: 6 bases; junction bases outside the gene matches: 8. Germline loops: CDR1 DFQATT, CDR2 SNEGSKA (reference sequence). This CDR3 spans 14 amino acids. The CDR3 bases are TGCAGTGCTAGAAAGGCTAGCGGAGGGGATACGCAGTATTTT. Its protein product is CSARKASGGDTQYF.

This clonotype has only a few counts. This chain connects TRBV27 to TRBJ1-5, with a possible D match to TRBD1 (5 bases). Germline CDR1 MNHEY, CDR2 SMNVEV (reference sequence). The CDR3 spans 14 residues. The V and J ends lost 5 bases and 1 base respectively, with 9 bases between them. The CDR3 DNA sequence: TGTGCCAGCAGTAACCGGGACAGCAATCAGCCCCAGCATTTT. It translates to CASSNRDSNQPQHF.

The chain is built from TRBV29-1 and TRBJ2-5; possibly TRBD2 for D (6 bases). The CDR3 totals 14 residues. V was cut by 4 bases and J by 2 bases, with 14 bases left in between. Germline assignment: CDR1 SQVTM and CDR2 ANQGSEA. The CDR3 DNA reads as TGCAGCGTTGTCTCCCGGGAGAGGCAAGAGACCCAGTACTTC. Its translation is CSVVSRERQETQYF.

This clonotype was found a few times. The CDR3 is CASSLPGQGGTGELFF. As DNA, the CDR3 is TGCGCCAGCAGCCTTCCGGGACAGGGAGGCACCGGGGAGCTGTTTTTT. The chain uses TRBV5-1 and TRBJ2-2; 9 bases fit TRBD1. V lost 4 bases, J lost 4 bases, and 8 bases stayed unmatched. Germline V gene sequence: CDR1 SGHRS, CDR2 YFSETQ. This CDR3 is 16 amino acids long.

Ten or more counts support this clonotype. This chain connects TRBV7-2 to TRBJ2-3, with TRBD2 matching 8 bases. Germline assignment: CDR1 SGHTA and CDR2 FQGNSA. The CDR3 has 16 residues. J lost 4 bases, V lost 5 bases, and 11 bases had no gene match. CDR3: CASSQIAGLGSDTQYF. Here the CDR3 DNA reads TGTGCCAGCAGCCAGATAGCGGGATTGGGGTCAGATACGCAGTATTTT.